This T cell receptor beta chain was profiled in a study of T cell repertoires in cytomegalovirus infection. Study-wide context: Well-studied HLA-B-restricted CMV epitopes were used in the study alongside recently identified HLA-C-restricted ones. Based on public TCR beta signatures, there were indications of CMV infection and of a matching HLA type. Points from the study as a whole: CMV-specific HLA-C-restricted TCR beta clonotypes dominated the ex vivo response. There were carriers of CMV plus the relevant HLA, and cumulative public TCR beta family frequency identified them.

TCRdb ran MiXCR on the reads and lists one entry per CDR3 protein. Of about 500,000 distinct CDR3 sequences listed, about 33% were seen once; the top ten hold 17%. The table lists this clonotype with many counts. Its antigen remains unknown. In germline, CDR1 is DFQATT, CDR2 SNEGSKA (reference sequence). This CDR3 spans 18 amino acids. The ends lost 0 bases at V and 2 bases at J; junction bases unmatched: 13. Sequenced here: cultured PBMCs, sampled from culture after CMV antigen stimulation. The rearrangement joins TRBV20-1 to TRBJ2-1; 7 bases agree with TRBD2. The TCR sequence derives from a human donor in good health (CMV status not recorded). Some clones in this sample may be carry-over from other donors' samples. CDR3 residues: CSARDPTVAGFTYNEQFF. The CDR3 bases are TGCAGTGCTAGAGACCCAACTGTAGCGGGCTTTACCTACAATGAGCAGTTCTTC.